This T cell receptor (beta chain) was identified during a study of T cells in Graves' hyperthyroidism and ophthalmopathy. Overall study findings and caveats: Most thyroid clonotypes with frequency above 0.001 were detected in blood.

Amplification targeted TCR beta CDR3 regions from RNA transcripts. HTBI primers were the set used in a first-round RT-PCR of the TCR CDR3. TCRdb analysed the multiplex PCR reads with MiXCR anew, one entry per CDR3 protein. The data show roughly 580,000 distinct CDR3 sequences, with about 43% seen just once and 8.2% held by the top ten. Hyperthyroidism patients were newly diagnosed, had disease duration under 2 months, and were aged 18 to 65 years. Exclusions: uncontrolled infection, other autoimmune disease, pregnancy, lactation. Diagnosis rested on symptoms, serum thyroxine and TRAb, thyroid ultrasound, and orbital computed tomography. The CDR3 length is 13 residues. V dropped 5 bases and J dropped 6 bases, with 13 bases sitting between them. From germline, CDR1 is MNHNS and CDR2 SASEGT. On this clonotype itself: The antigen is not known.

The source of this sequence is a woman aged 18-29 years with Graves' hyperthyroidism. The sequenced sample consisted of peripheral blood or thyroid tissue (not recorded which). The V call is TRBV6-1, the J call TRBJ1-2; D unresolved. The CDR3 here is CASSLSYEDGYTF. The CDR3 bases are TGTGCCAGCAGTTTAAGTTATGAAGATGGCTACACCTTC.